The 23 T cell receptor beta chains reported below all come from one sample, sequenced in a study of cytomegalovirus exposure and HLA in healthy donors. Some clones are missing from TCRdb's copy, which holds only in-frame ones; the method was immunoSEQ multiplex PCR. In the table there are 250,000 to 400,000 clones, 70% to 90% of which are singletons. Input material: PBMCs. The origin of the receptors is a man aged 25-45 years in good health and CMV-seronegative.

CDR3 nucleotide sequence: TGTGCCAGCACCGGGACAGGGGAGAGGAGGGCTTTCTTT. Its translation: CASTGTGERRAFF. The rearrangement uses TRBV7-9 and TRBJ1-1, with 10 bases matching TRBD1. Trimming at V came to 7 bases and at J to 11 bases, leaving 10 bases not matched to a gene. The CDR3 is made up of 13 amino acids. CDR1 and CDR2 (germline): SEHNR, FQNEAQ (reference sequence). The variable domain in full, completed from reference TRBV7-9 and TRBJ1-1, reads DTGVSQNPRHKITKRGQNVTFRCDPISEHNRLYWYRQTLGQGPEFLTYFQNEAQLEKSRLLSDRFSAERPKGSFSTLEIQRTEQGDSAMYLCASTGTGERRAFFGQGTRLTVV.

The chain's CDR3 is CASVKGQWNTEAFF. CDR3 nucleotides: TGCGCCAGCGTTAAGGGACAGTGGAACACTGAAGCTTTCTTT. This chain links TRBV5-1 with TRBJ1-1, with TRBD1 matching over 7 bases. The CDR3 runs 14 residues. Germline V CDR1 and CDR2: SGHRS, YFSETQ. The junction had 7 bases not matched to a gene; V was cut back by 7 bases and J by 1 base.

As concerns this clone: The same CDR3 also results from other DNA sequences found in this sample. This CDR3 is CASSLEATEAFF. The CDR3 coding sequence is TGTGCCAGCAGTCTGGAGGCCACTGAAGCTTTCTTT. The chain has TRBV11-2 and TRBJ1-1; D gene uncertain. The V and J ends lost 6 bases and 4 bases respectively, with 9 bases between them. The length of the CDR3 is 12 residues. The germline CDR1 and CDR2 sequences are SGHAT and FQNNGV.

V and J are TRBV5-1 and TRBJ2-7; D is perhaps TRBD1 (6 bases). This CDR3 spans 13 amino acids. V was clipped by 0 bases and J by 7 bases, with 11 bases between them. Germline values: CDR1 SGHRS, CDR2 YFSETQ. CDR3 sequence: CASSLDQGWEQYF. CDR3 bases: TGCGCCAGCAGCTTGGATCAGGGGTGGGAGCAGTACTTC.

This chain links TRBV29-1 with TRBJ1-1, with 8 nucleotides matching TRBD1. Germline-derived CDR1 and CDR2 are SQVTM and ANQGSEA. The V gene end was trimmed by 7 bases and the J gene end by 1 base; junction bases not matched to a gene: 5. This CDR3 contains 13 residues. Written as DNA, the CDR3 is TGCAGCGCCGGGACAGGCTGGAACACTGAAGCTTTCTTT. Its protein is CSAGTGWNTEAFF.

This sequence joins TRBV6-4 and TRBJ2-3, with D tentatively TRBD1 (5 bases). Germline CDR1 reads MRHNA; CDR2 reads SNTAGT. The CDR3 totals 15 residues. Between the trimmed V and J ends, which lost 6 bases and 2 bases, there was a span of 15 bases. CDR3 DNA: TGTGCCAGCAGCTCTTTCCTTGGGGCCACAGATACGCAGTATTTT. Its translation is CASSSFLGATDTQYF.

The chain combines TRBV7-9 with TRBJ2-3; 15 nucleotides line up with TRBD2. From germline, CDR1 is SEHNR and CDR2 FQNEAQ (reference sequence). This CDR3 contains 15 residues. The trim removed 5 bases at V and 9 bases at J, leaving 6 bases unmatched. The DNA of the CDR3 is TGTGCCAGCAGCCTCGGACTAGCGGGGGGGAAGACGCAGTATTTT. Translation gives CASSLGLAGGKTQYF.

The genes are TRBV5-4 and TRBJ2-7; D remains unclear. Germline V lookup: CDR1 SGHNT, CDR2 YYREEE (reference sequence). V lost 6 bases and J lost 0, with 10 bases in between. The CDR3 loop spans 13 amino acids. In nucleotides, the CDR3 is TGTGCCAGCAATGGGCCCGGCTCCTACGAGCAGTACTTC. This encodes CASNGPGSYEQYF.

This clone was seen a few times. Within the sample, other DNA sequences also encode this same CDR3. The V gene is TRBV29-1, the J gene TRBJ1-2; the match to TRBD1 covers 8 bases. The germline V gene encodes CDR1 SQVTM and CDR2 ANQGSEA. The CDR3 totals 13 residues. Trimming removed 7 bases from V and 2 bases from J; junction bases left unmatched: 6. This chain's CDR3 is CSAGDRLNYGYTF. DNA of the CDR3: TGCAGCGCAGGGGACAGGTTGAACTATGGCTACACCTTC.

The chain recombines TRBV15 with TRBJ1-2; 8 bases agree with TRBD1. This CDR3 region has 15 residues. Looked up from germline, CDR1 is LNHNV and CDR2 is YYDKDF (reference sequence). V dropped 5 bases and J dropped 2; count of bases not matched to a gene: 7. The CDR3 DNA is TGTGCCACCAGCTCGTACAGGGGGAAAAACTATGGCTACACCTTC. This gives the protein CATSSYRGKNYGYTF.

The V and J genes are TRBV5-5 and TRBJ1-2; perhaps TRBD1 as D (5 bases). CDR1 SGHKS and CDR2 YYEKEE come from the germline V gene (reference sequence). This CDR3 has 16 residues. Between the trimmed V and J ends, which lost 0 bases and 0 bases, there was a span of 12 bases. CDR3 in amino acids: CASSLDGRTTNYGYTF. The CDR3 DNA sequence: TGTGCCAGCAGCTTGGATGGACGGACAACTAACTATGGCTACACCTTC.

The chain uses TRBV10-2 and TRBJ2-1; the match to TRBD2 covers 14 bases. The junction had 5 bases not matched to a gene; V was cut back by 5 bases and J by 8 bases. The length of the CDR3 is 15 residues. Per germline, CDR1 WSHSY and CDR2 SAAADI. The CDR3 region is CASSSGTSGGDEQFF. The CDR3 DNA reads TGCGCCAGCAGTAGTGGGACTAGCGGGGGAGATGAGCAGTTCTTC.

The chain uses TRBV6-5 and TRBJ2-3, with 10 bases identical to TRBD2. CDR1 and CDR2 (germline): MNHEY, SVGAGI. The V gene end was trimmed by 6 bases and the J gene end by 4 bases; junction bases not matched to a gene: 7. This CDR3 contains 15 residues. CDR3 in amino acids: CASSRLAGEADTQYF. The CDR3 nucleotides read TGTGCCAGCAGCCGGCTAGCGGGGGAGGCAGATACGCAGTATTTT.

The gene calls are TRBV6-5 and TRBJ1-1, with TRBD1 identical over 9 bases. Per the germline V gene, CDR1 is MNHEY and CDR2 is SVGAGI. This CDR3 comprises 13 residues. V shed 8 bases, J shed 5 bases, and the junction held 6 bases outside the gene matches. The chain's CDR3 is CASGRTGVTEAFF. CDR3 DNA: TGTGCCAGCGGCCGGACAGGGGTGACTGAAGCTTTCTTT.

As DNA, the CDR3 is TGTGCCAGCAGCGAACAGGCCCCCGTCTACGAGCAGTACTTC. Amino acid sequence: CASSEQAPVYEQYF. The J gene is TRBJ2-7, the V gene TRBV28; maybe TRBD1 (5 bases). Germline V CDR1 and CDR2: MDHEN, SYDVKM. The CDR3 sequence is 14 residues long. V lost 6 bases and J lost 3, with 15 bases in between.

V is TRBV7-9 and J is TRBJ1-2, with 8 bases matching TRBD1. The CDR3 is made up of 16 amino acids. V lost 1 base and J lost 6; bases outside the gene matches: 10. The germline CDR1 and CDR2 sequences are SEHNR and FQNEAQ (reference sequence). The CDR3 region is CASSLGRNRGLHGYTF. The DNA for the CDR3 is TGTGCCAGCAGCTTAGGACGAAACAGGGGGTTGCATGGCTACACCTTC.

The V and J genes are TRBV7-8 and TRBJ1-2; D possibly corresponds to TRBD1 (5 bases). V gave up 5 bases and J gave up 4 bases, with 17 bases separating them. Germline CDR1 SGHVS, CDR2 FQNEAQ. This CDR3 has 15 amino acids. The CDR3 region is CASSPAGARIYGYTF. In DNA, the CDR3 is TGTGCCAGCAGCCCCGCTGGGGCTCGTATCTATGGCTACACCTTC.

The gene calls are TRBV6-5 and TRBJ1-6, with TRBD1 as a possible D gene (6 bases). Germline V gene lookup returns CDR1 MNHEY and CDR2 SVGAGI. Trimming removed 8 bases from V and 6 bases from J, with 14 bases in between. The CDR3 is 14 amino acids. The CDR3 nucleotides read TGTGCCAGCGGTGGGGGGGCTAGTAATTCACCCCTCCACTTT. Translation: CASGGGASNSPLHF.

J is TRBJ2-5 and V is TRBV6-1, with TRBD2 matching 13 bases. Germline assignment: CDR1 MNHNS and CDR2 SASEGT. The CDR3 totals 15 residues. V shed 5 bases, J shed 4 bases, and the junction held 4 bases outside the gene matches. In nucleotides, the CDR3 is TGTGCCAGCAGTCAGACTAGCGGGGGGTCAGAGACCCAGTACTTC. Translation: CASSQTSGGSETQYF.

The genes are TRBV2 and TRBJ1-3, with D possibly being TRBD1 (5 bases). CDR1 and CDR2 (germline): SNHLY, FYNNEI. Trimming took off 1 base at V and 0 bases at J, with 7 bases between the two ends. The CDR3 runs 15 residues. In DNA form, the CDR3 reads TGTGCCAGCAGTGAAGGGGGGGGCTCTGGAAACACCATATATTTT. It is translated as CASSEGGGSGNTIYF.

V gene TRBV2 combines with J gene TRBJ1-2; no reliable D call. This CDR3 is built from 11 residues. Germline CDR1 and CDR2: SNHLY and FYNNEI. The ends were cut back, 6 bases at V and 2 bases at J, with 4 bases in the middle. CDR3 protein: CASRQNYGYTF. In DNA, the CDR3 is TGTGCCAGCAGACAAAACTATGGCTACACCTTC. The entire variable domain, with the rest obtained from reference TRBV2 and TRBJ1-2, is as follows: EPEVTQTPSHQVTQMGQEVILRCVPISNHLYFYWYRQILGQKVEFLVSFYNNEISEKSEIFDDQFSVERPDGSNFTLKIRSTKLEDSAMYFCASRQNYGYTFGSGTRLTVV.

The rearrangement joins TRBV29-1 to TRBJ1-1; D is perhaps TRBD1 (5 bases). Germline-derived CDR1 and CDR2 are SQVTM and ANQGSEA. Trimming left V 7 bases short and J 7 bases short, with 13 bases between. This CDR3 comprises 11 residues. The CDR3 sequence: CSGGGGNEAFF. CDR3 DNA sequence: TGCAGCGGCGGGGGGGGGAATGAAGCTTTCTTT.

This rearrangement joins TRBV5-1 to TRBJ2-3; tentatively, D is TRBD2 (7 bases). In germline, CDR1 is SGHRS, CDR2 YFSETQ. With 9 bases removed from V and 3 bases from J, the gap between germline ends came to 20 bases. The length of the CDR3 is 15 residues. CDR3 coding DNA: TGCGCCACCAACCAAAGGGGGGGCATTACAGATACGCAGTATTTT. Encoded protein: CATNQRGGITDTQYF.